This T cell receptor (beta chain) was sequenced for a study of regulatory T cells in long-lasting Graves disease. Germline V CDR1 and CDR2: SGHNT, YENEEA. The CDR3 has 15 residues. V was trimmed by 5 bases and J by 0 bases, leaving 12 bases between them. Overall study results and limits: Clonotypes that were public and shared totalled a few thousand in persistent patients versus about a thousand in new patients.

Time point denoted: newly diagnosed GD, antithyroid drugs for less than 3 months. RNA isolated from PBMCs was used to make the TCR library. Library construction for TCR beta used iRepertoire HTBI primers and Arm-PCR of CDR3 regions. TCRdb re-called the multiplex PCR reads through MiXCR, storing one row per CDR3 protein. The sample yields roughly 520,000 distinct CDR3 sequences, approximately 12% seen once. This clonotype has just a few counts. The target antigen is unknown. A further study also used this sample, focusing on T cells in Graves' hyperthyroidism and ophthalmopathy. As that report states: If no ophthalmopathy progression occurred within 18 months, Graves' hyperthyroidism was stable. HTBI primers were employed in a first-round RT-PCR of the TCR CDR3.

This chain uses TRBV11-3 with TRBJ2-3, with D uncertain. This receptor was taken from a woman younger than 45 with Graves disease. Sequences were derived from peripheral blood mononuclear cells (PBMCs), sampled at new diagnosis, from a patient treated with antithyroid drugs. The CDR3 spells CASSPRRLSTDTQYF. The CDR3 coding sequence is TGTGCCAGCAGCCCCCGGCGGCTAAGCACAGATACGCAGTATTTT.